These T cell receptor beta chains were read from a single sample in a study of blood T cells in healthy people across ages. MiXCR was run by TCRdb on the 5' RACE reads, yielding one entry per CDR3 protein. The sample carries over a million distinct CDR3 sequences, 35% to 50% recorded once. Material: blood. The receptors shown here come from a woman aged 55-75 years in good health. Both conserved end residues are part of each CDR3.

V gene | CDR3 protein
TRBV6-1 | CASSGGTAGTSPLHF
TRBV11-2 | CASSPRQAYNQPQHF
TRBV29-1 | CSVEEGEDRGPSTGELFF
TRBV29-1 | CSVGVTEETQFF
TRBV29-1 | CSVEVSRPYQETQYF
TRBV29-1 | CSSPGVGSTEAFF
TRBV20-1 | CSASRTSGGTDTQYF
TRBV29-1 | CSVETSGRAADTQYF
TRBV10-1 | CASSDLGYQETQYF
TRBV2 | CASGPSVGENEQYF
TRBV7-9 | CASSFGEGEQYF
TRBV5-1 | CASSLDHPAYEQYF
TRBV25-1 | CASSDSLAEYQETQYF
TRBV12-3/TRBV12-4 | CASRGDGLNQPQHF
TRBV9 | CASSVRGLAGGEQYF
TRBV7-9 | CASSTDREGSNQPQHF
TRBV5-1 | CASSLTGPTKNIQYF
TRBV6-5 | CASSPPDSGGDNEQFF
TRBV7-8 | CASSLSLAQETQYF
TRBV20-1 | CSAIPPATGVTDTQYF
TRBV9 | CASSNPRDGRDNEQFF
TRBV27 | CASSLRGINEKLFF
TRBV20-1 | CSANLRRAAYGYTF
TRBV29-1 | CSVATTGQKAGEKLFF
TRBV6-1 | CASSDVGTGGETQYF
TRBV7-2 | CASSRGGGGTKTQYF
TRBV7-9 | CASSLGARVYTQYF
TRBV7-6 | CASSPTPGQGSYEQYF
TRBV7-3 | CASSLTSLDEQFF
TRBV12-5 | CASGPQGDRGYTF
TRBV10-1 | CASSDLSGDEQFF
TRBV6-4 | CASSPGVNYGYTF
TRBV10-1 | CASSRGLAGARETQYF
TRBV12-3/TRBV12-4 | CASSLSGISNQPQHF
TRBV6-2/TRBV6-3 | CASSYDRRVMNTEAFF
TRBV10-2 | CASTLSGSTYEQYF
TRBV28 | CASSLSGSGQETQYF
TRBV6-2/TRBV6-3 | CASSRPTMGNQPQHF
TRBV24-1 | CATSDFLGLAASTDTQYF
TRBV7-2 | CASSLFGSSTGELFF
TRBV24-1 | CATSEQGGTDTQYF
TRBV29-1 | CSVDQRIPYEQYF
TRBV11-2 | CASSWGLAKYNEQFF
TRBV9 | CASSVSGFRRDYEQYF
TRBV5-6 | CASSLGPWTVRFGSTDTQYF
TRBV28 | CASSYTGTGVINEQYF
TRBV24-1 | CATSGGTDTQYF
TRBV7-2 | CASSLEGSGGYNEQFF
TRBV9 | CASSVGRERGGELFF
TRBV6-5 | CASSYIGQGNGYTF
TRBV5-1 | CASSTQTSGYSYEQYF
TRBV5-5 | CASELASGGETQYF
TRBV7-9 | CASSLEGTPLHF
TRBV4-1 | CASSQDLARRVSRTDAQYF
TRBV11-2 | CASSRNSPGQGHEQYF
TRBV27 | CASSFRGNTDTQYF